This TCR beta chain was identified during a study of shared clonotypes between healthy human individuals. Study-level results: Across subsets, estimated richness was generally greater for naive than for memory populations.

Profiled with immunoSEQ multiplex PCR; TCRdb holds only in-frame clones, not every one. Among 600,000 to 750,000 clones listed, around 91% were seen once. The CDR3 covers 13 residues. Trimming took off 4 bases at V and 4 bases at J, with 11 bases between the two ends. Looked up from germline, CDR1 is SGDLS and CDR2 is YYNGEE. As for this clone: As yet, its antigen is unknown.

The sample comprised memory CD8+ T cells from PBMCs. Documented subset: CD45RO+ cells pooled with CCR7-negative TemRA cells. The receptor comes from a man aged 18 to 30 in good health. Some clones in this sample may be carry-over from other donors' samples. The chain uses TRBV9 and TRBJ1-2; a weak D match, TRBD1 (6 bases). The CDR3 sequence is CASSPGGGYGYTF. For the CDR3, the DNA is TGTGCCAGCAGCCCCGGAGGGGGCTATGGCTACACCTTC.